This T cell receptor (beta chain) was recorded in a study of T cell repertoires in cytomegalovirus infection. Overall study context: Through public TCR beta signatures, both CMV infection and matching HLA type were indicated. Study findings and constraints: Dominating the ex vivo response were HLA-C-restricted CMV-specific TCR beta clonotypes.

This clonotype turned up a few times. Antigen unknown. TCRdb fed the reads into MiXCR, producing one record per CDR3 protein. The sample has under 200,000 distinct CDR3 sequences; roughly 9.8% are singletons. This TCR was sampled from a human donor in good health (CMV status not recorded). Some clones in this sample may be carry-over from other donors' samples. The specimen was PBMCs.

The CDR3 bases are TGTGCCAGCAGCTTATATCCCCTTGAGCGGGACAGGGATTTAGCCGAGCAGTACTTC. This translates into CASSLYPLERDRDLAEQYF. The chain uses TRBV7-2 and TRBJ2-7; 9 nucleotides agree with TRBD1. Germline lookup yields CDR1 SGHTA and CDR2 FQGNSA. The CDR3 is 19 amino acids. J gave up 6 bases and V 2 bases, and 20 bases lay outside the gene matches.